Each of the 15 T cell receptor beta chains below was sequenced from the same sample in a study of cytomegalovirus exposure and HLA in healthy donors. This PCR relied on a set of 60 Vbeta primers and 13 Jbeta primers. The method was immunoSEQ multiplex PCR; TCRdb's version includes in-frame clones alone and lacks a portion of them. Of approximately 150,000 clones detected, approximately 80% appear once; the ten largest clones hold 3.5% to 4.5%. Sequenced input: PBMCs. The receptors here all came from a middle-aged woman in good health and CMV-seropositive.

The chain carries TRBV29-1 and TRBJ2-3, with 15 bases matching TRBD2. After removal of 1 base from V and 0 bases from J, the junction contained 5 bases not matched to a gene. Germline V gene lookup returns CDR1 SQVTM and CDR2 ANQGSEA. The CDR3 sequence is 18 residues long. The CDR3 loop is CSVEGTSGRAASTDTQYF. DNA for the CDR3: TGCAGCGTTGAAGGGACTAGCGGGAGGGCCGCTAGCACAGATACGCAGTATTTT.

The chain joins TRBV30 to TRBJ1-3; D not resolved. CDR3 length: 12 amino acids. V gave up 2 bases and J gave up 8 bases, with 10 bases separating them. The germline V gene has CDR1 GTSNPN and CDR2 SVGIG (reference sequence). The CDR3 DNA follows: TGTGCCTGGAGTCCTGGCCTGGACACCATATATTTT. Its protein product is CAWSPGLDTIYF.

The chain employs TRBV2 and TRBJ2-2, with TRBD2 identical over 12 bases. Trimming took 2 bases from V and 8 from J; bases not matched to a gene: 9. This CDR3 is 17 amino acids long. Per the germline V gene, CDR1 is SNHLY and CDR2 is FYNNEI. The DNA for the CDR3 is TGTGCCAGCAGTGAATGGGCACTAGCGGGAGGTTCGGGGGAGCTGTTTTTT. Protein product: CASSEWALAGGSGELFF. Variable domain in full (rest from reference TRBV2 and TRBJ2-2): EPEVTQTPSHQVTQMGQEVILRCVPISNHLYFYWYRQILGQKVEFLVSFYNNEISEKSEIFDDQFSVERPDGSNFTLKIRSTKLEDSAMYFCASSEWALAGGSGELFFGEGSRLTVL.

Worth noting for this clone: Sequence at one end of the junction differs from germline and may be a read error. The chain carries TRBV7-7 and TRBJ2-2; 7 nucleotides align to TRBD1. There are 15 residues in the CDR3. Germline V gene sequence: CDR1 SSHAT, CDR2 FNYEAQ (reference sequence). CDR3 in DNA: TGTGCTAGCAGCTCTTCCGGGACAGCCACCGGGGAGCTGTTTTTT. It translates to CASSSSGTATGELFF.

The chain combines TRBV2 with TRBJ1-3, with 8 bases aligning to TRBD1. Germline V gene lookup returns CDR1 SNHLY and CDR2 FYNNEI. This CDR3 region has 16 residues. V lost 1 base and J lost 3; bases outside the gene matches: 5. This CDR3 is CASSEVARGLGNTIYF. CDR3 nucleotides: TGTGCCAGCAGTGAAGTTGCCAGGGGGCTTGGAAACACCATATATTTT.

This chain connects TRBV11-2 to TRBJ2-5; D unresolved. Near its end, the DNA agrees better with TRBJ2-7, so the J call may be wrong. Germline V gene sequence: CDR1 SGHAT, CDR2 FQNNGV. The CDR3 is 12 amino acids. CDR3 nucleotide sequence: TGTGCCAGCAGCTTAGGGTTGGTCGAGCAGTACTTC. This gives the protein CASSLGLVEQYF.

The chain recombines TRBV10-2 with TRBJ2-1; TRBD2 agrees at 7 bases. Looked up from germline, CDR1 is WSHSY and CDR2 is SAAADI. The CDR3 loop spans 16 amino acids. Germline trimming cut 6 bases from V and 4 bases from J; bases unmatched to any gene: 12. CDR3 DNA: TGCGCCAGCAGCAACTACCTAGCGGACGCATACAATGAGCAGTTCTTC. Protein sequence: CASSNYLADAYNEQFF.

In this sample, this clone turned up a few times. This chain connects TRBV6-6 to TRBJ1-2, with TRBD1 matching over 7 bases. CDR3 size: 12 residues. Trimming took 8 bases from V and 3 from J; bases not matched to a gene: 3. Per germline, CDR1 MNHNY and CDR2 SVGAGI (reference sequence). The CDR3, as DNA: TGTGCCAGCGGCCAGGGGGACTATGGCTACACCTTC. This encodes CASGQGDYGYTF.

The chain uses TRBV5-1 and TRBJ2-3, with D uncertain. This CDR3 spans 12 amino acids. Trimming removed 2 bases from V and 1 base from J, with 2 bases in between. Germline V CDR1 and CDR2: SGHRS, YFSETQ. In nucleotides, the CDR3 is TGCGCCAGCAGCTTCGGCACAGATACGCAGTATTTT. This gives the protein CASSFGTDTQYF.

As DNA, the CDR3 is TGTGCCAGCAGCCGGGACAGGGGTTTCAGCGATGAGCAGTTCTTC. Protein: CASSRDRGFSDEQFF. This chain joins TRBV9 and TRBJ2-1; 10 nucleotides align to TRBD1. Losses at the gene ends were 4 bases for V and 8 bases for J; bases not matched to a gene: 9. Per the germline V gene, CDR1 is SGDLS and CDR2 is YYNGEE. The length of the CDR3 is 15 residues.

The rearrangement links TRBV4-3 to TRBJ2-2; no clear D. V was pared by 1 base and J by 6 bases, with 6 bases between. CDR1 is LGHNA, CDR2 YSLEER, per germline. CDR3 length: 13 amino acids. Written as DNA, the CDR3 is TGCGCCAGCAGCCAAGGTCGAGCCGGGGAGCTGTTTTTT. Encoded protein: CASSQGRAGELFF.

This chain links TRBV19 with TRBJ2-1; TRBD2 agrees at 15 bases. Germline assignment: CDR1 LNHDA and CDR2 SQIVND (reference sequence). The CDR3 is 16 residues long. V was clipped by 4 bases and J by 9 bases; unmatched bases: 7. The CDR3 reads CASSKPGLAGGVEQFF. The CDR3 nucleotides are TGTGCCAGTAGTAAACCCGGACTAGCGGGAGGGGTTGAGCAGTTCTTC.

In its sample, this clone was seen a few times. The chain joins TRBV5-6 to TRBJ2-2; D not resolved. Trimming cost V 0 bases and J 1 base, with 4 bases left between them. The CDR3 loop spans 14 amino acids. Per germline, CDR1 SGHDT and CDR2 YYEEEE. In DNA, the CDR3 is TGTGCCAGCAGCTTGGTCCAGAACACCGGGGAGCTGTTTTTT. As protein: CASSLVQNTGELFF.

The chain employs TRBV13 and TRBJ2-1; D is unresolved. This CDR3 region has 11 residues. Germline assignment: CDR1 PRHDT and CDR2 FYEKMQ (reference sequence). V was pared by 1 base and J by 11 bases, with 6 bases between. The CDR3 DNA reads as TGTGCCAGCAGCTTAGCACTTCAGCAGTTCTTC. This codes for CASSLALQQFF.

The chain carries TRBV28 and TRBJ2-7; the match to TRBD2 covers 11 bases. The J segment lost 3 bases and the V segment lost 8 bases, leaving 6 bases of the junction unmatched. Per germline, CDR1 MDHEN and CDR2 SYDVKM. This CDR3 is built from 14 residues. Here the CDR3 DNA reads TGTGCCAGCCGAACTAGCGGGGGCCACTACGAGCAGTACTTC. This codes for CASRTSGGHYEQYF.